What follows are 10 T cell receptor beta chains derived from one specimen sequenced in a study of blood T cell repertoires in COVID-19. Profiling relied on immunoSEQ multiplex PCR, and the TCRdb table lists in-frame clones only, not all of them. In the table there are some 170,000 clones, over 60% of which are singletons. The sequencing input was peripheral blood. The receptors were gathered from a man in his fifties or sixties with acute or convalescent COVID-19.

This CDR3 reads CASSLGGTGDYGYTF. CDR3 DNA sequence: TGCGCCAGCAGCTTGGGTGGGACAGGGGACTATGGCTACACCTTC. The chain combines TRBV5-1 with TRBJ1-2, with 10 bases matching TRBD1. Germline CDR1 SGHRS, CDR2 YFSETQ. Trimming took 0 bases from V and 3 from J; bases not matched to a gene: 2. The CDR3 sequence is 15 residues long. Full variable domain (missing parts from reference TRBV5-1 and TRBJ1-2): KAGVTQTPRYLIKTRGQQVTLSCSPISGHRSVSWYQQTPGQGLQFLFEYFSETQRNKGNFPGRFSGRQFSNSRSEMNVSTLELGDSALYLCASSLGGTGDYGYTFGSGTRLTVV.

The genes are TRBV5-1 and TRBJ2-2; TRBD1 matches 10 bases. The CDR3 sequence is 15 residues long. CDR1 is SGHRS, CDR2 YFSETQ, per germline. V gave up 3 bases and J gave up 4 bases; unmatched junction bases: 3. The CDR3 region is CASSWTGGITGELFF. In nucleotides, the CDR3 is TGCGCCAGCAGCTGGACAGGGGGTATCACCGGGGAGCTGTTTTTT.

The chain has TRBV7-2 and TRBJ2-1; no firm D call. The CDR3 extends over 12 amino acids. The V gene's germline CDR1 is SGHTA and CDR2 FQGNSA. Trimming removed 5 bases from V and 6 bases from J, with 8 bases in between. The chain's CDR3 is CASSPSPNEQFF. The CDR3 coding sequence is TGTGCCAGCAGCCCCTCTCCCAATGAGCAGTTCTTC.

This chain uses TRBV27 with TRBJ2-5; 10 nucleotides agree with TRBD2. Trimming removed 5 bases from V and 5 bases from J; junction bases left unmatched: 8. The CDR3 length is 15 residues. Germline CDR1 is MNHEY and CDR2 is SMNVEV (reference sequence). The CDR3 coding sequence is TGTGCCAGCAGTCTGATAGCGGGGGGATATGAGACCCAGTACTTC. It translates to CASSLIAGGYETQYF.

The CDR3 here is CASSQEQVVSQPQHF. In DNA form, the CDR3 reads TGCGCCAGCAGCCAAGAACAGGTTGTGAGTCAGCCCCAGCATTTT. J is TRBJ1-5 and V is TRBV4-1, with a tentative D call TRBD1 (5 bases). V was pared by 0 bases and J by 6 bases, with 12 bases between. Germline-derived CDR1 and CDR2 are MGHRA and YSYEKL. This CDR3 is built from 15 residues.

J is TRBJ2-3 and V is TRBV11-3; unclear D gene. There are 13 residues in the CDR3. Germline CDR1 reads SGHNT; CDR2 reads YENEEA. With 2 bases removed from V and 1 base from J, the gap between germline ends came to 4 bases. CDR3 loop: CASSLSGTDTQYF. CDR3 sequence (DNA): TGTGCCAGCAGCTTATCGGGCACAGATACGCAGTATTTT. Based on the CDR3 plus reference TRBV11-3 and TRBJ2-3, the full variable domain is EAGVVQSPRYKIIEKKQPVAFWCNPISGHNTLYWYLQNLGQGPELLIRYENEEAVDDSQLPKDRFSAERLKGVDSTLKIQPAELGDSAVYLCASSLSGTDTQYFGPGTRLTVL.

This chain connects TRBV5-4 to TRBJ1-4; possible D gene TRBD1, 6 bases. CDR1 and CDR2 (germline): SGHNT, YYREEE (reference sequence). The CDR3 totals 13 residues. V lost 7 bases and J lost 8, with 15 bases in between. This CDR3 reads CASSVQGQEKLFF. DNA for the CDR3: TGTGCCAGCTCGGTGCAGGGACAAGAAAAACTGTTTTTT.

The chain couples TRBV4-2 to TRBJ2-7; 11 bases are a match to TRBD1. Germline V gene data show CDR1 as LGHNA and CDR2 as YNFKEQ. The CDR3 is made up of 16 amino acids. The trim removed 5 bases at V and 0 bases at J, leaving 6 bases unmatched. CDR3 protein: CASSAKGTGGSYEQYF. The CDR3 DNA reads as TGTGCCAGCAGCGCAAAGGGGACAGGGGGCTCCTACGAGCAGTACTTC.

CDR3 loop: CASSPPTSGVETQYF. The CDR3 coding sequence is TGTGCCAGCAGCCCTCCGACTAGCGGGGTTGAGACCCAGTACTTC. The chain recombines TRBV13 with TRBJ2-5; 11 nucleotides line up with TRBD2. The CDR3 totals 15 residues. Trimming cost V 5 bases and J 5 bases; bases outside gene matches: 7. CDR1 and CDR2 (germline): PRHDT, FYEKMQ (reference sequence).

The CDR3 here is CASSIGDTNSNQPQHF. The DNA for the CDR3 is TGTGCCAGTAGTATAGGCGACACCAATAGCAATCAGCCCCAGCATTTT. This chain links TRBV19 with TRBJ1-5; D unclear. The germline V gene encodes CDR1 LNHDA and CDR2 SQIVND (reference sequence). There are 16 residues in the CDR3. Trimming removed 1 base at V and 0 bases at J, with 10 bases between. The whole variable domain, remainder taken from reference TRBV19 and TRBJ1-5, is DGGITQSPKYLFRKEGQNVTLSCEQNLNHDAMYWYRQDPGQGLRLIYYSQIVNDFQKGDIAEGYSVSREKKESFPLTVTSAQKNPTAFYLCASSIGDTNSNQPQHFGDGTRLSIL.